A single sample is the source of the 22 T cell receptor beta chains below, sequenced in a study of blood T cells in healthy people across ages. A J-beta primer mix and a sample-barcoded 5' primer were used in a second PCR of about 7 to 11 cycles. TCRdb re-called the 5' RACE reads through MiXCR, storing one row per CDR3 protein. Of some 1.4 million distinct CDR3 sequences listed, about 43% are singletons. Sample: blood. The receptors shown here come from a woman younger than 30 in good health.

The chain recombines TRBV4-1 with TRBJ2-3; possibly TRBD1 for D (6 bases). Germline CDR1 MGHRA, CDR2 YSYEKL. Trimming shortened V by 1 base and J by 14 bases, and 16 bases separated the two germline ends. This CDR3 has 13 residues. The CDR3 region has the DNA TGCGCCAGCAGCCAAGGGGTCAGGGGCCGGGTGTATTTT. Translation: CASSQGVRGRVYF.

The rearrangement uses TRBV3-1 and TRBJ2-1; 11 bases line up with TRBD2. The CDR3 is 16 residues long. Germline V lookup: CDR1 LGHDT, CDR2 YNNKEL (reference sequence). V dropped 3 bases and J dropped 10; count of bases not matched to a gene: 11. The CDR3 reads CASSHTGTSGLREQFF. CDR3 sequence (DNA): TGTGCCAGCAGCCACACCGGGACTAGCGGACTCAGAGAGCAGTTCTTC.

This chain connects TRBV5-6 to TRBJ1-1; 7 bases align to TRBD1. CDR3 length: 13 amino acids. Germline lookup yields CDR1 SGHDT and CDR2 YYEEEE. The trim removed 4 bases at V and 7 bases at J, leaving 7 bases unmatched. CDR3 nucleotide sequence: TGTGCCAGCAGCCGCGACAGGGAGGGTGAAGCTTTCTTT. Translation gives CASSRDREGEAFF.

The J gene is TRBJ2-5, the V gene TRBV20-1; 9 nucleotides align to TRBD2. Germline trimming cut 5 bases from V and 7 bases from J; bases unmatched to any gene: 8. This CDR3 is 13 amino acids long. Germline V gene data show CDR1 as DFQATT and CDR2 as SNEGSKA (reference sequence). CDR3 nucleotide sequence: TGCAGTGCTGAGACTAGCGGAGAAGGGACCCAGTACTTC. It encodes CSAETSGEGTQYF.

The table lists this clonotype with a few counts. The chain is built from TRBV7-6 and TRBJ1-4, with unresolved D. The V end was cut by 4 bases, the J end by 3 bases, with 15 bases between. The CDR3 totals 16 residues. CDR1 SGHVS and CDR2 FNYEAQ come from the germline V gene. The CDR3 sequence: CASSSGPTGPNEKLFF. In nucleotides, the CDR3 is TGTGCCAGCAGCTCCGGACCCACTGGGCCTAATGAAAAACTGTTTTTT.

The sample holds a few counts of this clonotype. The chain is built from TRBV11-2 and TRBJ2-3, with D tentatively TRBD2 (5 bases). CDR3 length equals 16 residues. The germline CDR1 and CDR2 sequences are SGHAT and FQNNGV. With 1 base removed from V and 4 bases from J, the gap between germline ends came to 15 bases. CDR3 sequence (DNA): TGTGCCAGCAGCTTAGCTCTTACAGCCGGGGCAGATACGCAGTATTTT. Translated, it gives CASSLALTAGADTQYF.

A few counts support this clonotype. The gene calls are TRBV7-2 and TRBJ1-4, with 7 bases matching TRBD1. Germline V gene sequence: CDR1 SGHTA, CDR2 FQGNSA. The J segment lost 8 bases and the V segment lost 5 bases, leaving 11 bases of the junction unmatched. This CDR3 has 15 residues. As DNA, the CDR3 is TGTGCCAGCAGCCTCTCTTGGGACAGCGGAGAAAAACTGTTTTTT. Translated, it gives CASSLSWDSGEKLFF.

This clonotype appeared a few times. The gene calls are TRBV20-1 and TRBJ2-1, with D unclear. The V gene's germline CDR1 is DFQATT and CDR2 SNEGSKA (reference sequence). The V end was cut by 0 bases, the J end by 5 bases, with 5 bases between. The CDR3 totals 12 residues. CDR3: CSARDLNNEQFF. The CDR3 region has the DNA TGCAGTGCTAGAGATTTAAACAATGAGCAGTTCTTC.

For this clonotype: A much bigger clone sits one base away, suggesting this may be a read error. The CDR3 DNA sequence: TGTGCCAGCGGACTAGCCGGCGGTACACAAGAGACCCAGTACTTC. Translation gives CASGLAGGTQETQYF. The V and J genes are TRBV7-9 and TRBJ2-5; 8 bases map to TRBD2. The CDR3 sequence is 15 residues long. Germline CDR1 reads SEHNR; CDR2 reads FQNEAQ (reference sequence). The junction had 10 bases not matched to a gene; V was cut back by 8 bases and J by 2 bases.

For the CDR3, the DNA is TGTGCTAGTGGGCCCGGGACAGGGAGAAATACTGAAGCTTTCTTT. This sequence encodes CASGPGTGRNTEAFF. V is TRBV12-5 and J is TRBJ1-1; 9 bases fit TRBD1. V was pared by 6 bases and J by 5 bases, with 10 bases of the junction left unmatched. CDR3 length equals 15 residues. Germline CDR1 is LGHNT and CDR2 is FRNRAP. The complete variable domain, with remaining parts taken from reference TRBV12-5 and TRBJ1-1, reads DARVTQTPRHKVTEMGQEVTMRCQPILGHNTVFWYRQTMMQGLELLAYFRNRAPLDDSGMPKDRFSAEMPDATLATLKIQPSEPRDSAVYFCASGPGTGRNTEAFFGQGTRLTVV.

V is TRBV7-4 and J is TRBJ2-1; D gene uncertain. The length of the CDR3 is 19 residues. The V and J ends lost 4 bases and 0 bases respectively, with 22 bases between them. Germline V gene data show CDR1 as SGHVT and CDR2 as SQSDAQ. DNA for the CDR3: TGTGCCAGCAGCTCCGCGATGAATAGTGCAGATAGCTCCTACAATGAGCAGTTCTTC. This encodes CASSSAMNSADSSYNEQFF.

This clonotype was counted ten times or more. The rearrangement links TRBV7-2 to TRBJ1-6; 11 nucleotides align to TRBD1. The CDR3 contains 18 residues. The V and J ends lost 5 bases and 3 bases, in that order; junction bases with no gene match: 9. Germline V gives CDR1 SGHTA, CDR2 FQGNSA. The chain's CDR3 is CASSLSRTGGFYNSPLHF. CDR3 DNA: TGTGCCAGCAGCCTATCCCGGACAGGGGGCTTCTATAATTCACCCCTCCACTTT.

This clonotype has a single count. The gene calls are TRBV30 and TRBJ1-2; D gene uncertain. Trimming removed 1 base at V and 4 bases at J, with 4 bases between. Per the germline V gene, CDR1 is GTSNPN and CDR2 is SVGIG (reference sequence). The CDR3 is 11 amino acids. CDR3 nucleotides: TGTGCCTGGAGTGCCGGCTATGGCTACACCTTC. Its protein is CAWSAGYGYTF.

The chain combines TRBV9 with TRBJ1-2, with 7 bases lining up with TRBD1. The J segment lost 3 bases and the V segment lost 1 base, leaving 3 bases of the junction unmatched. CDR1 is SGDLS, CDR2 YYNGEE, per germline. This CDR3 region has 14 residues. CDR3 DNA: TGTGCCAGCAGCGTACAGGGGGGGCACTATGGCTACACCTTC. Translated: CASSVQGGHYGYTF.

The V gene is TRBV7-6, the J gene TRBJ2-5, with unresolved D. The CDR3 has 14 amino acids. V lost 0 bases and J lost 1, with 6 bases in between. The germline CDR1 and CDR2 sequences are SGHVS and FNYEAQ. Here the CDR3 DNA reads TGTGCCAGCAGCTTAGCGATAGGCCAAGAGACCCAGTACTTC. Translated, it gives CASSLAIGQETQYF.

The count of this clonotype is one. The rearrangement uses TRBV5-1 and TRBJ2-1, with 8 bases aligning to TRBD1. This CDR3 is 17 amino acids long. Germline V lookup: CDR1 SGHRS, CDR2 YFSETQ. V was pared by 4 bases and J by 3 bases, with 12 bases of the junction left unmatched. The CDR3 protein is CASSDDAGGVGYNEQFF. The CDR3, as DNA: TGCGCCAGCAGCGACGATGCAGGGGGCGTTGGCTACAATGAGCAGTTCTTC. The full variable domain, in which reference TRBV5-1 and TRBJ2-1 provide the parts outside the CDR3, is KAGVTQTPRYLIKTRGQQVTLSCSPISGHRSVSWYQQTPGQGLQFLFEYFSETQRNKGNFPGRFSGRQFSNSRSEMNVSTLELGDSALYLCASSDDAGGVGYNEQFFGPGTRLTVL.

This clonotype turned up a few times. J is TRBJ2-1 and V is TRBV6-1; 14 bases align to TRBD2. This CDR3 is built from 18 residues. Germline CDR1 MNHNS, CDR2 SASEGT. V lost 8 bases and J lost 1; bases outside the gene matches: 10. The CDR3 sequence is CASGPGTSGSGSYNEQFF. In DNA form, the CDR3 reads TGTGCCAGCGGGCCTGGGACTAGCGGGAGCGGGTCCTACAATGAGCAGTTCTTC.

The chain couples TRBV10-3 to TRBJ2-4; D is perhaps TRBD1 (7 bases). The DNA end lines up better with TRBJ2-7; the J call may be wrong. The CDR3 has 13 residues. Germline V gene sequence: CDR1 ENHRY, CDR2 SYGVKD. CDR3 coding DNA: TGTGCCATCAGCGCCGGAGGGGGCTTCGAGCAGTACTTC. The encoded protein is CAISAGGGFEQYF.

This clonotype was seen once. V and J are TRBV27 and TRBJ2-7; D possibly corresponds to TRBD1 (6 bases). CDR1 and CDR2 from the germline V gene are MNHEY and SMNVEV (reference sequence). This CDR3 comprises 15 residues. V shed 4 bases and J shed 1 base, with 14 bases lying between them. CDR3: CASSSARGGSYEQYF. The CDR3 bases are TGTGCCAGCAGTTCAGCCAGGGGTGGATCCTACGAGCAGTACTTC.

The CDR3 DNA sequence: TGTGCCAGCAGTGCCCCCGGAGAAGCTTTCTTT. Its protein is CASSAPGEAFF. This chain uses TRBV2 with TRBJ1-1, with unresolved D. V lost 4 bases and J lost 8, with 8 bases in between. CDR1 is SNHLY and CDR2 is FYNNEI in the germline V gene. This CDR3 has 11 amino acids.

The chain is built from TRBV7-9 and TRBJ1-4; 7 bases line up with TRBD1. Losses at the gene ends were 5 bases for V and 8 bases for J; bases not matched to a gene: 8. From germline, CDR1 is SEHNR and CDR2 FQNEAQ (reference sequence). The CDR3 has 14 residues. The CDR3 here is CASSPQGSLEKLFF. The CDR3, as DNA: TGTGCCAGCAGCCCACAGGGGTCTCTCGAAAAACTGTTTTTT.

CDR3 protein: CASSYGPGWGEKLFF. The CDR3 DNA follows: TGTGCCAGCAGTTACGGACCCGGATGGGGTGAAAAACTGTTTTTT. The rearrangement joins TRBV6-2 or TRBV6-3 to TRBJ1-4; D unresolved. This CDR3 is built from 15 residues. V dropped 2 bases and J dropped 7 bases, with 14 bases sitting between them. The germline gives CDR1 MNHEY, CDR2 SVGEGT.